This T cell receptor beta chain was sequenced in a study of blood T cell repertoires in COVID-19. Study details: PBMCs, B-cell-depleted T cells, or T cells were the source of the cDNA or gDNA that made up the material.

Trimming shortened V by 5 bases and J by 4 bases, and 11 bases separated the two germline ends. CDR3 length equals 13 residues. Germline V CDR1 and CDR2: SEHNR, FQNEAQ (reference sequence). Profiled with immunoSEQ multiplex PCR; TCRdb holds only in-frame clones, not every one. The table shows hundreds of thousands of clones, with 90% occurring only once. Participants were aged roughly 18 to 90 years, lived in 20 to 30 US areas, and enrolled virtually. In assigning cohorts, the study relied on participant-reported clinical history. Recovery meant two consecutive negative NP/OP PCR tests, professional clearance, or resolved symptoms.

The TCR was taken from a man in his fifties or sixties who had recovered from COVID-19. The genes are TRBV7-9 and TRBJ1-2; no clear D. Sequences were obtained from PBMCs or T cells enriched from blood (not recorded which). DNA for the CDR3: TGTGCCAGCAGCGTGGCAAGAAGCTATGGCTACACCTTC. Its translation: CASSVARSYGYTF.